These T cell receptor beta chains were read from a single sample in a study of blood T cell repertoires in COVID-19. The method was immunoSEQ multiplex PCR; TCRdb's version includes in-frame clones alone and lacks a portion of them. The table includes some 150,000 clones, about four fifths detected once. Sequencing input: peripheral blood. The receptors were sampled from a woman aged 80 or older with acute or convalescent COVID-19. Each CDR3 is given with its conserved first and last residue. D genes are given only for firm matches. Clone size appears in some rows only: once, few, many, or a class for an expanded clone.

clone_size: NA
v_call: TRBV29-1
d_call: NA
cdr3_length: 15
j_call: TRBJ2-1
cdr3_nt: TGCAGCGTTGAGGGGACGGGGGTTTCCTCCAATGAGCAGTTCTTC
cdr3_aa: CSVEGTGVSSNEQFF

clone_size: few
v_call: TRBV10-3
d_call: NA
cdr3_length: 16
j_call: TRBJ1-2
cdr3_nt: TGTGCCATCAGTCGACCACCCGGCGGGGAAAGCTATGGCTACACCTTC
cdr3_aa: CAISRPPGGESYGYTF

clone_size: once
v_call: TRBV27
d_call: NA
cdr3_length: 14
j_call: TRBJ2-3
cdr3_nt: TGTGCCAGTACCCAACTCGGGAGCACAGATACGCAGTATTTT
cdr3_aa: CASTQLGSTDTQYF

clone_size: NA
v_call: TRBV7-3
d_call: TRBD1
cdr3_length: 14
j_call: TRBJ1-1
cdr3_nt: TGTGCCAGCAGCTCGACAGGGATGAACACTGAAGCTTTCTTT
cdr3_aa: CASSSTGMNTEAFF

clone_size: NA
v_call: TRBV5-4
d_call: TRBD1
cdr3_length: 14
j_call: TRBJ2-3
cdr3_nt: TGTGCCAGCAGCCCGCGACAGGGGACAGATACGCAGTATTTT
cdr3_aa: CASSPRQGTDTQYF

clone_size: NA
v_call: TRBV11-1
d_call: NA
cdr3_length: 13
j_call: TRBJ1-1
cdr3_nt: TGTGCCAGCAGCTACCTAAGGGGTACTGAAGCTTTCTTT
cdr3_aa: CASSYLRGTEAFF

clone_size: NA
v_call: TRBV2
d_call: TRBD2
cdr3_length: 16
j_call: TRBJ2-5
cdr3_nt: TGTGCCAGCAGTGAAAGGCGGGGGGCGATCCAAGAGACCCAGTACTTC
cdr3_aa: CASSERRGAIQETQYF

clone_size: NA
v_call: TRBV3-1/TRBV3-2
d_call: TRBD2
cdr3_length: 15
j_call: TRBJ2-1
cdr3_nt: TGTGCCAGCAGCAGCCTAGCGGGGGGGCAGAATGAGCAGTTCTTC
cdr3_aa: CASSSLAGGQNEQFF

clone_size: NA
v_call: TRBV7-3
d_call: TRBD1
cdr3_length: 16
j_call: TRBJ2-5
cdr3_nt: TGTGCCAGCAGCTTAGCCGGGACAGGGGGACAAGAGACCCAGTACTTC
cdr3_aa: CASSLAGTGGQETQYF

clone_size: NA
v_call: TRBV19
d_call: NA
cdr3_length: 18
j_call: TRBJ1-5
cdr3_nt: TGTGCCAGTAGACCCTCAGAGGGGACTATAGCAAGGCGCATGACCCAGCATTTT
cdr3_aa: CASRPSEGTIARRMTQHF

clone_size: NA
v_call: TRBV7-9
d_call: TRBD1
cdr3_length: 17
j_call: TRBJ1-2
cdr3_nt: TGTGCCAGCAGCGTCCACCTCGGGACAGGGGTCTCCTATGGCTACACCTTC
cdr3_aa: CASSVHLGTGVSYGYTF

clone_size: few
v_call: TRBV7-9
d_call: NA
cdr3_length: 14
j_call: TRBJ2-2
cdr3_nt: TGTGCCAGCAGCCTACCCCTGAACACCGGGGAGCTGTTTTTT
cdr3_aa: CASSLPLNTGELFF

clone_size: NA
v_call: TRBV7-9
d_call: NA
cdr3_length: 17
j_call: TRBJ2-5
cdr3_nt: TGTGCCAGCAGCTCCCGGCGGGACTCCGGGCCACAAGAGACCCAGTACTTC
cdr3_aa: CASSSRRDSGPQETQYF

clone_size: NA
v_call: TRBV5-1
d_call: NA
cdr3_length: 16
j_call: TRBJ1-1
cdr3_nt: TGCGCCAGCAGCTTGTTCATGAGACAGAGAGACACTGAAGCTTTCTTT
cdr3_aa: CASSLFMRQRDTEAFF

clone_size: NA
v_call: TRBV2
d_call: NA
cdr3_length: 15
j_call: TRBJ2-3
cdr3_nt: TGTGCCAGCAGCGCGGGAAAATCTAGCACAGATACGCAGTATTTT
cdr3_aa: CASSAGKSSTDTQYF

clone_size: NA
v_call: TRBV20-1
d_call: NA
cdr3_length: 10
j_call: TRBJ2-1
cdr3_nt: TGCAGTGCTAGCGACAATGAGCAGTTCTTC
cdr3_aa: CSASDNEQFF

clone_size: NA
v_call: TRBV11-2
d_call: NA
cdr3_length: 13
j_call: TRBJ1-6
cdr3_nt: TGTGCCAGCAGCTTAGTCGGGGGGTCACCCCTCCACTTT
cdr3_aa: CASSLVGGSPLHF

clone_size: NA
v_call: TRBV7-8
d_call: NA
cdr3_length: 14
j_call: TRBJ2-1
cdr3_nt: TGTGCCAGCAGCTCATTACAGAACCACAATGAGCAGTTCTTC
cdr3_aa: CASSSLQNHNEQFF

clone_size: medium-sized
v_call: TRBV12-3/TRBV12-4
d_call: NA
cdr3_length: 13
j_call: TRBJ2-1
cdr3_nt: TGTGCCAGCGGGGGGTCCGGGTACAATGAGCAGTTCTTC
cdr3_aa: CASGGSGYNEQFF

clone_size: NA
v_call: TRBV7-6
d_call: TRBD1
cdr3_length: 16
j_call: TRBJ1-2
cdr3_nt: TGTGCCAGCAGCTTAGAAGGGACAGGGGGCTTCTATGGCTACACCTTC
cdr3_aa: CASSLEGTGGFYGYTF

clone_size: NA
v_call: TRBV20-1
d_call: NA
cdr3_length: 11
j_call: TRBJ2-5
cdr3_nt: TGCAGTGCTCAACTGCAAGAGACCCAGTACTTC
cdr3_aa: CSAQLQETQYF

clone_size: NA
v_call: TRBV2
d_call: NA
cdr3_length: 12
j_call: TRBJ1-2
cdr3_nt: TGTGCCAGCAGTGAGAGGGCATGGGGCTACACCTTC
cdr3_aa: CASSERAWGYTF

clone_size: NA
v_call: TRBV6-2/TRBV6-3
d_call: TRBD1
cdr3_length: 17
j_call: TRBJ2-3
cdr3_nt: TGTGCCAGCAGTTACAAACAGGGGCGACCTAGCACAGATACGCAGTATTTT
cdr3_aa: CASSYKQGRPSTDTQYF

clone_size: NA
v_call: TRBV7-8
d_call: NA
cdr3_length: 14
j_call: TRBJ2-7
cdr3_nt: TGTGCCAGCAGCTTCCAAACAGGGAGTCAGGGGCAGTACTTC
cdr3_aa: CASSFQTGSQGQYF

clone_size: NA
v_call: TRBV2
d_call: NA
cdr3_length: 14
j_call: TRBJ2-2
cdr3_nt: TGTGCCAGCAGTGCGTCAGGGGCCACCGGGGAGCTGTTTTTT
cdr3_aa: CASSASGATGELFF